Below are 9 T cell receptor beta chains sequenced from a single sample in a study of cytomegalovirus exposure and HLA in healthy donors. The primer mix had 60 Vbeta and 13 Jbeta primers. Assay: immunoSEQ multiplex PCR; the TCRdb copy retains only in-frame clones and omits some. The sample has some 51,000 clones. The sequencing sample was made of PBMCs. These receptors all come from a man aged 50-60 years in good health and CMV-seropositive.

The rearrangement uses TRBV29-1 and TRBJ1-2; TRBD1 matches at 8 bases. The trim removed 4 bases at V and 5 bases at J, leaving 6 bases unmatched. CDR1 and CDR2 (germline): SQVTM, ANQGSEA. This CDR3 spans 13 amino acids. The CDR3 loop reads CSVAQGEVYGYTF. The CDR3, as DNA: TGCAGCGTTGCACAGGGGGAAGTATATGGCTACACCTTC.

V is TRBV10-2 and J is TRBJ2-5; TRBD2 is a possible D gene (5 bases). Trimming stripped 5 bases from V and 2 bases from J, with 12 bases between. Germline V gene sequence: CDR1 WSHSY, CDR2 SAAADI. This CDR3 is built from 14 residues. In DNA form, the CDR3 reads TGCGCCAGCAGTCTGACTATGGGACAAGAGACCCAGTACTTC. This codes for CASSLTMGQETQYF.

The gene calls are TRBV5-5 and TRBJ2-7, with D unresolved. Germline assignment: CDR1 SGHKS and CDR2 YYEKEE (reference sequence). Trimming shortened V by 2 bases and J by 2 bases, and 2 bases separated the two germline ends. The CDR3 runs to 11 residues. The CDR3 protein is CASSFTYEQYF. In DNA, the CDR3 is TGTGCCAGCAGCTTTACCTACGAGCAGTACTTC. Filled out from reference TRBV5-5 and TRBJ2-7, the complete variable domain reads DAGVTQSPTHLIKTRGQQVTLRCSPISGHKSVSWYQQVLGQGPQFIFQYYEKEERGRGNFPDRFSARQFPNYSSELNVNALLLGDSALYLCASSFTYEQYFGPGTRLTVT.

This chain uses TRBV6-6 with TRBJ2-7; possible D gene TRBD1, 6 bases. This CDR3 is 13 amino acids long. The V and J ends lost 4 bases and 2 bases respectively, with 9 bases between them. CDR1 and CDR2 (germline): MNHNY, SVGAGI (reference sequence). The CDR3 loop is CASSSTGTYEQYF. DNA for the CDR3: TGTGCCAGCAGTTCGACAGGAACCTACGAGCAGTACTTC.

The chain carries TRBV6-5 and TRBJ1-1, with 7 positions matching TRBD1. This CDR3 is 14 amino acids long. V shed 2 bases, J shed 4 bases, and the junction held 4 bases outside the gene matches. CDR1 and CDR2 (germline): MNHEY, SVGAGI. The CDR3 is CASSYEGGATEAFF. CDR3 DNA sequence: TGTGCCAGCAGTTACGAAGGGGGCGCCACTGAAGCTTTCTTT.

This rearrangement joins TRBV30 to TRBJ1-2; 7 bases align to TRBD1. This CDR3 comprises 15 residues. Germline V gene lookup returns CDR1 GTSNPN and CDR2 SVGIG (reference sequence). Trimming took 1 base from V and 0 from J; bases not matched to a gene: 5. The CDR3 reads CAWSGRDRANYGYTF. The CDR3 DNA reads as TGTGCCTGGAGTGGCCGGGACAGAGCTAACTATGGCTACACCTTC. The full variable domain, rest sourced from reference TRBV30 and TRBJ1-2, is SQTIHQWPATLVQPVGSPLSLECTVEGTSNPNLYWYRQAAGRGLQLLFYSVGIGQISSEVPQNLSASRPQDRQFILSSKKLLLSDSGFYLCAWSGRDRANYGYTFGSGTRLTVV.

The chain recombines TRBV27 with TRBJ2-1, with D maybe TRBD1 (6 bases). The CDR3 sequence is 16 residues long. V lost 5 bases and J lost 2, with 16 bases in between. Germline lookup yields CDR1 MNHEY and CDR2 SMNVEV (reference sequence). CDR3 residues: CASSRQATQAYNEQFF. The CDR3 nucleotides are TGTGCCAGCAGTAGACAGGCTACCCAAGCCTACAATGAGCAGTTCTTC.

The V and J genes are TRBV29-1 and TRBJ2-1; 7 nucleotides match TRBD1. The germline gives CDR1 SQVTM, CDR2 ANQGSEA. The length of the CDR3 is 14 residues. V lost 3 bases and J lost 7; bases outside the gene matches: 9. The CDR3 DNA reads as TGCAGCGTTGAGACAGGGTGGATTGCTAATGAGCAGTTCTTC. Translated, it gives CSVETGWIANEQFF.

The V gene is TRBV7-6, the J gene TRBJ2-7, with D possibly matching TRBD1 (6 bases). The CDR3 spans 15 residues. Germline CDR1 is SGHVS and CDR2 is FNYEAQ. Between the trimmed V and J ends, which lost 2 bases and 3 bases, there was a span of 14 bases. CDR3 in DNA: TGTGCCAGCAGCTTAACAAACCAGGGGCACTACGAGCAGTACTTC. Its protein product is CASSLTNQGHYEQYF. The full variable domain, completed using reference TRBV7-6 and TRBJ2-7, is GAGVSQSPRYKVTKRGQDVALRCDPISGHVSLYWYRQALGQGPEFLTYFNYEAQQDKSGLPNDRFSAERPEGSISTLTIQRTEQRDSAMYRCASSLTNQGHYEQYFGPGTRLTVT.